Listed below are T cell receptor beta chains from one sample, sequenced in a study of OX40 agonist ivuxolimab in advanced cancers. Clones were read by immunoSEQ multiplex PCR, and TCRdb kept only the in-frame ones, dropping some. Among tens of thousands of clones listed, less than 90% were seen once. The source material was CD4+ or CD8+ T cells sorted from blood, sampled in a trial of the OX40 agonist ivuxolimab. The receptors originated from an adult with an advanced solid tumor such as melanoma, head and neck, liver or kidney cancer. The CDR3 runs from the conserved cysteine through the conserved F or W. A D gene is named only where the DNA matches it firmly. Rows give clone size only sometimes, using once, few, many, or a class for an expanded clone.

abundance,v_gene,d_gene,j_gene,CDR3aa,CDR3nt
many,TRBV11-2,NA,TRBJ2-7,CASSLEGVVYEQYF,TGTGCCAGCAGCTTGGAAGGGGTTGTCTACGAGCAGTACTTC
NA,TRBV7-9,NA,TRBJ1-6,CASSSPWGRPYNSPLHF,TGTGCCAGCAGCTCCCCGTGGGGCAGGCCCTATAATTCACCCCTCCACTTT
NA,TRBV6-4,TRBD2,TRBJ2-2,CASSELAGAGELFF,TGTGCCAGCAGTGAGCTAGCGGGAGCCGGGGAGCTGTTTTTT
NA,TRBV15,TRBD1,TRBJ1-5,CATSRSSGGINQPQHF,TGTGCCACCAGCAGATCCTCAGGGGGCATCAATCAGCCCCAGCATTTT
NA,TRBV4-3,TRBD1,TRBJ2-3,CASSQAPGGGPPDTQYF,TGCGCCAGCAGCCAAGCTCCAGGGGGCGGTCCACCGGATACGCAGTATTTT
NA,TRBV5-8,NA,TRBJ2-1,CASRLPQRTTYNEQFF,TGTGCCAGCAGACTGCCCCAAAGGACTACGTACAATGAGCAGTTCTTC
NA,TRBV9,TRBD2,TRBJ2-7,CASSPRLAGDEQYF,TGTGCCAGCAGCCCGAGACTAGCGGGAGACGAGCAGTACTTC
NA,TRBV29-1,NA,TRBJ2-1,CSVEVGSLGLEQFF,TGCAGCGTAGAAGTGGGCAGTCTAGGTTTAGAGCAGTTCTTC
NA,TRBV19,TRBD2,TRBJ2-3,CARRWGTSMANTQYF,TGTGCCAGGAGGTGGGGGACTAGCATGGCGAATACGCAGTATTTT
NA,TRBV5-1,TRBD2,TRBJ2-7,CASSLGSAGVATYEQYF,TGCGCCAGCAGCTTGGGTTCGGCGGGAGTGGCGACCTACGAGCAGTACTTC
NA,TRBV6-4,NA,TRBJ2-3,CASSAGDTDTQYF,TGTGCCAGCAGTGCGGGAGACACAGATACGCAGTATTTT
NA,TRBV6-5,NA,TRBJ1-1,CASSYGGQNTEAFF,TGTGCCAGCAGTTACGGGGGACAGAACACTGAAGCTTTCTTT
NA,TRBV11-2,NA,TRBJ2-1,CASSLAGGTYNEQFF,TGTGCCAGCAGCTTAGCAGGAGGAACTTACAATGAGCAGTTCTTC
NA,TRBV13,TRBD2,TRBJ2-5,CASTIAGDETQYF,TGTGCCAGCACCATAGCGGGAGATGAGACCCAGTACTTC
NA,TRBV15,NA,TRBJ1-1,CATSRATEANTEAFF,TGTGCCACCAGCAGGGCTACAGAGGCAAACACTGAAGCTTTCTTT
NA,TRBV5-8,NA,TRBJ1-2,CASSLGVIGMNYGYTF,TGTGCCAGCAGCTTGGGTGTGATAGGGATGAACTATGGCTACACCTTC
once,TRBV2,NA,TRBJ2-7,CASSLRQLPGYEQYF,TGTGCCAGCAGTTTGCGACAGTTGCCGGGATACGAGCAGTACTTC
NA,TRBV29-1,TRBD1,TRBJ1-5,CSVEVGDSQNQPQHF,TGCAGCGTTGAGGTTGGGGACAGCCAAAATCAGCCCCAGCATTTT
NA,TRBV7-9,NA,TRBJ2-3,CASRTRGGDTQYF,TGTGCCAGCAGGACCAGAGGGGGAGATACGCAGTATTTT
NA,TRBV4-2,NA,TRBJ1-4,CASSQGRELAEKLFF,TGTGCCAGCAGCCAAGGGCGGGAATTGGCTGAAAAACTGTTTTTT
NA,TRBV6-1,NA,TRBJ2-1,CASSEQAHNEQFF,TGTGCCAGCAGTGAACAAGCCCACAATGAGCAGTTCTTC
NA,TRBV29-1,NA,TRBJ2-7,CSVVSRAFSYEQYF,TGCAGCGTTGTTTCCAGGGCGTTCTCCTACGAGCAGTACTTC
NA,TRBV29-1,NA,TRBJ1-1,CSVPWGNTEAFF,TGCAGCGTTCCTTGGGGGAACACTGAAGCTTTCTTT
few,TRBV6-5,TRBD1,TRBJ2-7,CASSYGQGGYEQYF,TGTGCCAGCAGTTACGGACAGGGGGGCTACGAGCAGTACTTC
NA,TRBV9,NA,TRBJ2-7,CASSVGFVDEQYF,TGTGCCAGCAGCGTAGGGTTTGTGGACGAGCAGTACTTC
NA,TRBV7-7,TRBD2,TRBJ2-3,CASSTTSGPTDTQYF,TGTGCTAGCAGCACGACTAGCGGCCCCACAGATACGCAGTATTTT